A single sample is the source of the 24 T cell receptor beta chains below, sequenced in a study of Tregs in tolerant kidney transplant recipients. Related graft donors supplied nonmyeloablative bone marrow transplants, and mixed chimerism was transient. Clones were read by immunoSEQ multiplex PCR, and TCRdb kept only the in-frame ones, dropping some. This sample carries roughly 86,000 clones, over 85% of them seen once, and the ten largest clones take roughly 1.7%. Sequencing used CD4+ T cells from blood (PBMCs), obtained 12 months after the transplant. These receptors all come from a human patient who received a combined kidney and bone marrow transplant. Some T cells may be provided by the graft donor.

The V and J genes are TRBV28 and TRBJ2-1; D ambiguous. The CDR3 covers 13 residues. The V and J ends lost 3 bases and 10 bases respectively, with 13 bases between them. The germline CDR1 and CDR2 sequences are MDHEN and SYDVKM. The CDR3, as DNA: TGTGCCAGCAGTTTCGGCCCCACGAGGGAGCAGTTCTTC. This codes for CASSFGPTREQFF.

The chain carries TRBV7-3 and TRBJ1-1, with a possible D match to TRBD1 (6 bases). CDR3 length: 13 residues. Germline CDR1 and CDR2: SGHTA and FQGTGA. V shed 6 bases and J shed 1 base, with 9 bases lying between them. The CDR3 region is CASRVQGNTEAFF. DNA of the CDR3: TGTGCCAGCAGAGTACAGGGGAACACTGAAGCTTTCTTT.

This clone appeared a single time. This chain uses TRBV7-3 with TRBJ2-1; 7 positions match TRBD2. Germline V lookup: CDR1 SGHTA, CDR2 FQGTGA. There are 14 residues in the CDR3. V dropped 3 bases and J dropped 10; count of bases not matched to a gene: 9. The CDR3 DNA is TGTGCCAGCAGCTTCCCCGGGACTACGCACGAGCAGTTCTTC. It specifies CASSFPGTTHEQFF.

The chain joins TRBV6-1 to TRBJ2-3, with 10 bases identical to TRBD2. CDR3 length: 14 residues. Per germline, CDR1 MNHNS and CDR2 SASEGT. With V trimmed by 8 bases and J by 5 bases, 7 bases remained unmatched. CDR3 amino acids: CASQLAGGGDTQYF. The CDR3 coding sequence is TGTGCCAGCCAATTAGCGGGAGGAGGAGATACGCAGTATTTT.

The rearrangement joins TRBV5-5 to TRBJ1-1; D might be TRBD1 (5 bases). Germline lookup yields CDR1 SGHKS and CDR2 YYEKEE (reference sequence). This CDR3 is built from 12 residues. Trimming removed 4 bases from V and 10 bases from J, with 14 bases in between. The CDR3 protein is CASSPTFQGAFF. The CDR3 DNA follows: TGTGCCAGCAGCCCGACTTTTCAGGGAGCTTTCTTT.

This clone was seen only once. The chain combines TRBV10-3 with TRBJ1-5; D is undetermined. This CDR3 has 13 residues. V dropped 7 bases and J dropped 5 bases, with 12 bases sitting between them. Germline values: CDR1 ENHRY, CDR2 SYGVKD. CDR3 bases: TGTGCCATCAATGGTCGCATAGATCAGCCCCAGCATTTT. It translates to CAINGRIDQPQHF.

The gene calls are TRBV7-2 and TRBJ2-7; 9 nucleotides line up with TRBD1. Losses at the gene ends were 1 base for V and 3 bases for J; bases not matched to a gene: 4. Germline V gives CDR1 SGHTA, CDR2 FQGNSA. The CDR3 is made up of 15 amino acids. CDR3 residues: CASSLVGQGYYEQYF. CDR3 nucleotide sequence: TGTGCCAGCAGCTTAGTGGGACAGGGTTACTACGAGCAGTACTTC.

As regards this clone: The same CDR3 can be traced to other DNA sequences in this sample. The gene calls are TRBV30 and TRBJ1-6, with no clear D. Trimming stripped 5 bases from V and 7 bases from J, with 9 bases between. The CDR3 has 12 amino acids. CDR1 and CDR2 (germline): GTSNPN, SVGIG (reference sequence). The DNA for the CDR3 is TGTGCCTGGGACACTGGCAATTCACCCCTCCACTTT. This codes for CAWDTGNSPLHF.

The chain joins TRBV4-2 to TRBJ2-1; the match to TRBD2 covers 9 bases. This CDR3 contains 16 residues. V was clipped by 0 bases and J by 7 bases; unmatched bases: 7. Germline assignment: CDR1 LGHNA and CDR2 YNFKEQ. Here the CDR3 DNA reads TGTGCCAGCAGCCAAGATGCGGCGGGAGGGGGTAATGAGCAGTTCTTC. Its protein product is CASSQDAAGGGNEQFF.

The chain has TRBV9 and TRBJ2-2; 10 bases align to TRBD1. Unmatched junction bases numbered 8, after V lost 4 bases and J lost 5 bases. This CDR3 has 16 residues. Germline-derived CDR1 and CDR2 are SGDLS and YYNGEE. For the CDR3, the DNA is TGTGCCAGCAGCAATCGGGACAGGGGAGATACCGGGGAGCTGTTTTTT. This translates into CASSNRDRGDTGELFF.

The rearrangement links TRBV7-8 to TRBJ2-5; 10 nucleotides align to TRBD2. The J segment lost 2 bases and the V segment lost 2 bases, leaving 11 bases of the junction unmatched. This CDR3 comprises 18 residues. The germline CDR1 and CDR2 sequences are SGHVS and FQNEAQ. Here the CDR3 reads CASSLPGRLAGTQETQYF. Here the CDR3 DNA reads TGTGCCAGCAGCTTACCGGGACGACTAGCGGGCACTCAAGAGACCCAGTACTTC.

The genes are TRBV5-1 and TRBJ2-7; 9 positions match TRBD2. V shed 2 bases and J 2 bases; nucleotides not matched to a gene: 11. CDR3 size: 17 residues. CDR1 is SGHRS and CDR2 is YFSETQ in the germline V gene. Written as DNA, the CDR3 is TGCGCCAGCAGCTTACAACCCACTAGCGGGCCGACCTACGAGCAGTACTTC. Translating gives CASSLQPTSGPTYEQYF.

This sequence joins TRBV7-2 and TRBJ2-7; 7 nucleotides agree with TRBD1. V dropped 5 bases and J dropped 0; count of bases not matched to a gene: 4. The germline gives CDR1 SGHTA, CDR2 FQGNSA. The CDR3 sequence is 14 residues long. CDR3 amino acids: CASSRPGGSYEQYF. DNA for the CDR3: TGTGCCAGCAGCCGTCCAGGGGGCTCCTACGAGCAGTACTTC.

This chain connects TRBV19 to TRBJ2-5; TRBD1 matches 9 bases. The CDR3 is 16 residues long. V gave up 4 bases and J gave up 5 bases; unmatched junction bases: 11. The germline V gene encodes CDR1 LNHDA and CDR2 SQIVND (reference sequence). CDR3 sequence reads: CASSNQDRGEQETQYF. Here the CDR3 DNA reads TGTGCCAGTAGTAACCAGGACAGGGGCGAGCAGGAGACCCAGTACTTC.

The J gene is TRBJ1-3, the V gene TRBV7-8; no firm D call. CDR3 length: 14 residues. Germline values: CDR1 SGHVS, CDR2 FQNEAQ. V was shortened by 5 bases and J by 0 bases, with 8 bases between the two germline ends. In DNA form, the CDR3 reads TGTGCCAGCAGCCGCCTAGGCTCTGGAAACACCATATATTTT. It encodes CASSRLGSGNTIYF.

The chain recombines TRBV19 with TRBJ1-2; perhaps TRBD1 as D (6 bases). The CDR3 extends over 14 amino acids. Germline V lookup: CDR1 LNHDA, CDR2 SQIVND (reference sequence). Trimming took off 6 bases at V and 4 bases at J, with 15 bases between the two ends. The CDR3 reads CASRIEGVGYGYTF. The CDR3 DNA is TGTGCCAGTAGGATCGAGGGGGTTGGCTATGGCTACACCTTC.

In its sample, this clone was seen once. The gene calls are TRBV6-4 and TRBJ2-7; 7 bases line up with TRBD1. The CDR3 extends over 14 amino acids. The junction had 8 bases not matched to a gene; V was cut back by 6 bases and J by 3 bases. Germline V gene lookup returns CDR1 MRHNA and CDR2 SNTAGT. The CDR3 region is CASSPDRRLYEQYF. The CDR3 region has the DNA TGTGCCAGCAGCCCGGACAGGCGCCTCTACGAGCAGTACTTC.

The chain links TRBV7-9 to TRBJ1-2, with a possible D match to TRBD1 (6 bases). CDR1 and CDR2 (germline): SEHNR, FQNEAQ (reference sequence). V lost 6 bases, J lost 4 bases, and 18 bases lay in between. CDR3 size: 15 residues. The CDR3, as DNA: TGTGCCAGCAGGCGAGAGTTAGGGGGTGTCTATGGCTACACCTTC. Translation gives CASRRELGGVYGYTF.

The V call is TRBV29-1, the J call TRBJ2-6; TRBD2 aligns across 8 bases. Germline V lookup: CDR1 SQVTM, CDR2 ANQGSEA. J was trimmed by 0 bases and V by 4 bases; bases with no gene match: 11. This CDR3 has 18 amino acids. CDR3 residues: CSVAARAGGPSGANVLTF. Written as DNA, the CDR3 is TGCAGCGTTGCTGCTAGGGCGGGGGGCCCCTCTGGGGCCAACGTCCTGACTTTC.

The chain uses TRBV15 and TRBJ2-1; a weak D match, TRBD1 (6 bases). Between the trimmed V and J ends, which lost 1 base and 3 bases, there was a span of 13 bases. This CDR3 is built from 16 residues. Germline-derived CDR1 and CDR2 are LNHNV and YYDKDF (reference sequence). DNA of the CDR3: TGTGCCACCAGCAGAGTACGGCAGGGGAGCTACAATGAGCAGTTCTTC. Translated, it gives CATSRVRQGSYNEQFF.

Worth noting for this clone: Its ends do not fully match the called genes, so a read error is possible. The sample holds other DNA sequences that translate to the same CDR3. The chain is built from TRBV4-1 and TRBJ1-6; 9 nucleotides align to TRBD1. CDR1 MGHRA and CDR2 YSYEKL come from the germline V gene. There are 15 residues in the CDR3. The CDR3 bases are TGCGCCAGCAGCCGGGGACAGGGTTATAATTCCCCCCTCCACTTT. Translating it yields CASSRGQGYNSPLHF.

CDR3 bases: TGTGCCAGCTCACGCGGGACTGTAGCCTGGGGGGAGCAGTTCTTC. It specifies CASSRGTVAWGEQFF. The chain couples TRBV18 to TRBJ2-1, with D possibly being TRBD2 (6 bases). V shed 4 bases and J shed 10 bases, with 20 bases lying between them. CDR3 length: 15 amino acids. The V gene's germline CDR1 is KGHSH and CDR2 LQKENI. Full variable domain (remainder filled in from reference TRBV18 and TRBJ2-1): NAGVMQNPRHLVRRRGQEARLRCSPMKGHSHVYWYRQLPEEGLKFMVYLQKENIIDESGMPKERFSAEFPKEGPSILRIQQVVRGDSAAYFCASSRGTVAWGEQFFGPGTRLTVL.

With respect to this clone: The same CDR3 is also encoded by other DNA sequences in this sample. The V gene is TRBV19, the J gene TRBJ1-6, with D possibly matching TRBD1 (5 bases). The germline V and J ends were trimmed by 4 bases and 10 bases, with 14 bases remaining between them. The length of the CDR3 is 14 residues. Germline-derived CDR1 and CDR2 are LNHDA and SQIVND (reference sequence). This CDR3 is CASSTTGVQSPLHF. DNA of the CDR3: TGTGCCAGTAGTACCACAGGTGTGCAATCACCCCTCCACTTT.

The CDR3 nucleotides are TGTGCCAGCAGCCCCTGGAGCGGGTCGAACACCGGGGAGCTGTTTTTT. It encodes CASSPWSGSNTGELFF. V is TRBV7-8 and J is TRBJ2-2; possible D gene TRBD2, 6 bases. V was shortened by 5 bases and J by 0 bases, with 13 bases between the two germline ends. CDR1 and CDR2 (germline): SGHVS, FQNEAQ. This CDR3 contains 16 residues.